This note documents a single T cell receptor (beta chain) sequence. It has no known antigen specificity. Base qualities are missing; no much larger clone stands one base away. The data originate from a study of blood T cells in healthy people across ages (dated by TCRdb to the mid-2010s). The study in broad terms: In model experiments, template switching captured roughly one uniquely barcoded TCR beta cDNA molecule for every two T cells. To track age-related changes in TCR beta repertoire diversity, the study relied on deep sequencing normalized with unique cDNA molecular identifiers. The donors were split into four age groups: young (average 16 years), middle-aged (39), aged (more than 60) and long-lived (roughly 77). Donors of different ages were randomly distributed across sequencing lanes to avoid experimental bias. Two additional independent replicas of 1 million unique cDNA reads from the same blood draw were analyzed for two donors (one aged 18 to 30 and one aged 80 or older).

Overall study outcomes, separate from this receptor: Donor CMV infection status was unknown, potentially confounding age-related changes in expanded clonotypes. As age increased, observed TCR beta diversity per million T cells dropped in a roughly linear way, and a significant reduction was already evident by age 40. Total diversity estimates from one million sequenced T cells were considered lower bounds and underestimates. Since profiling was done on bulk unsorted PBMCs, naive and antigen-experienced compartments could not be conclusively compared. Observed TCR beta diversity correlated strongly with the percentage of naive T cells measured by flow cytometry. The long-lived group showed more naive CD4+ T cells, fewer expanded clones and increased TCR diversity than the aged group, suggesting age selection.

To prepare the library, 5' RACE was applied. Instrument used: Illumina HiSeq 2500. A second about 7 to 11 cycle PCR used a sample-barcoded 5' primer and a J-beta primer mix. A unique molecular identifier was introduced onto each TCR beta cDNA molecule by a template-switch 5' adaptor carrying 12 random nucleotides. At least 3 million CDR3-containing paired-end reads were obtained from each sample. First-strand cDNA synthesis was performed from all RNA using the Mint cDNA synthesis kit, with priming by a TRBC-specific oligonucleotide. Following uracil-DNA glycosylase treatment, all cDNA underwent a first 18-cycle PCR with the universal primers M1SS and BC2_uni_R. On the study's bioinformatics: For normalization, 1 million high-quality reads were randomly selected from each sample, with every read carrying a distinct molecular identifier. Instead of being binned into consensus sequences, reads with shared molecular identifiers were discarded. MiTCR, run with a Q25 quality threshold and the strictest error-elimination algorithm, handled CDR3 identification, clonotype clustering and error correction. Lower-bound total TCR beta diversity was estimated with a nonparametric unseen species model using Euler transformation. Using fastp at Q25 and MiXCR, TCRdb reprocessed the public reads and kept productive beta chains. For every CDR3 protein sequence, its rows merge into one entry that carries the most common genes and DNA. These V and J calls derive from TCRdb rather than the authors' analysis. Counted in this sample were a few hundred thousand distinct CDR3 sequences; 27% of them appeared once. The ten largest make up less than 20% of the sample.

Inclusive of the bounding cysteine and phenylalanine, the CDR3 is 14 residues long. The entry retains the CDR3 DNA only, 42 bases that are in frame from base 1. CDR1 and CDR2 are drawn from the germline V gene (reference sequence): LGHDT, YNNKEL. V loses 1 base, J loses 2 bases, and the germline ends lie 8 bases apart. The approximately 39 donors, aged roughly 6 to 100 years, were systemically healthy Caucasian individuals from Russia. Ten milliliters of peripheral blood were drawn from each donor into EDTA-treated Vacutainer tubes. Ficoll-Paque density-gradient centrifugation was used to isolate PBMCs, with at least 6 million obtained per sample. Trizol reagent was used to extract total RNA from PBMCs, with at least 5 micrograms per sample. The percentages of naive CD45RAhigh/CD27high T cells were determined by flow cytometry on a PBMC aliquot from every donor.

This clonotype originated in a woman between 70 and 85 years old in good health. What was sequenced was blood. Recombination connected TRBV3-1 to TRBJ1-2, with the D gene not clear enough to name. The CDR3 reads as follows: CASSQAGSNYGYTF. In nucleotides, the sequence is TGTGCCAGCAGCCAAGCTGGCAGCAACTATGGCTACACCTTC.